Listed below are T cell receptor beta chains from one sample, sequenced in a study of cytomegalovirus exposure and HLA in healthy donors. The protocol was immunoSEQ multiplex PCR, while the TCRdb copy is restricted to in-frame clones and leaves out a portion. The sample has roughly 34,000 clones, 84% seen once. The sequenced sample was PBMCs. The source of these receptors is a woman aged 18 to 35 in good health and CMV-seronegative. Both conserved end residues are part of each CDR3. A D gene is named only where the DNA matches it firmly. Only part of the rows carry a size: once, few, many, or a class if the clone is expanded.

CDR3 length	clone size	V gene	J gene	D gene	CDR3 DNA	CDR3 protein
13	-	TRBV5-6	TRBJ2-2	TRBD1	TGTGCCAGCACCGGGACAGGCACCGGGGAGCTGTTTTTT	CASTGTGTGELFF
14	-	TRBV19	TRBJ1-1	-	TGTGCCAGTAGTATGAGCAGGGTCGGCACTGAAGCTTTCTTT	CASSMSRVGTEAFF
14	-	TRBV16	TRBJ1-1	TRBD1	TGTGCCAGCAGCCAATGGACAGGAGTCACTGAAGCTTTCTTT	CASSQWTGVTEAFF
13	-	TRBV19	TRBJ2-1	-	TGTGCCAGTAGCCCGGGTCTGGACAATGAGCAGTTCTTC	CASSPGLDNEQFF
15	-	TRBV6-4	TRBJ2-5	-	TGTGCCAGCAGTGTGGGGGCAGGGAGTGACGAGACCCAGTACTTC	CASSVGAGSDETQYF
14	-	TRBV7-2	TRBJ1-6	-	TGTGCCAGCAGCACACAGCTAACCAATTCACCCCTCCACTTT	CASSTQLTNSPLHF
14	-	TRBV7-9	TRBJ1-4	-	TGTGCCAGCAGCTTCGGGCAGGGTAATGAAAAACTGTTTTTT	CASSFGQGNEKLFF
15	-	TRBV6-5	TRBJ2-7	-	TGTGCCAGCAGTTACGTGACAGACCACTCCTACGAGCAGTACTTC	CASSYVTDHSYEQYF
14	-	TRBV14	TRBJ2-7	-	TGTGCCAGCCGGGGGGCCAGGGGGCGCGGCGAGCAGTACTTC	CASRGARGRGEQYF
14	-	TRBV19	TRBJ1-5	-	TGTGCCAGTACCCAAGACAGAGTTTATCAGCCCCAGCATTTT	CASTQDRVYQPQHF
13	-	TRBV11-2	TRBJ2-5	-	TGTGCCAGCAGTGGGACAGCGGGTGAGACCCAGTACTTC	CASSGTAGETQYF
16	-	TRBV10-1	TRBJ2-1	TRBD1	TGCGCCAGCAGCAGGTGCGGACAGGGGCCCTACAATGAGCAGTTCTTC	CASSRCGQGPYNEQFF
12	-	TRBV28	TRBJ2-5	-	TGTGCCAGCAGTTTCCAACACCTGGCCCAGTACTTC	CASSFQHLAQYF
15	-	TRBV7-7	TRBJ2-2	TRBD2	TGTGCCAGCGGACCAACTAGCGCGAGCACCGGGGAGCTGTTTTTT	CASGPTSASTGELFF
15	-	TRBV19	TRBJ2-1	TRBD2	TGTGCCAGTAGGCTAGCGGGTAGCTCCTACAATGAGCAGTTCTTC	CASRLAGSSYNEQFF
16	-	TRBV29-1	TRBJ2-1	-	TGCAGCGCAACACGGAGCGCAGGGGGGAATTACAATGAGCAGTTCTTC	CSATRSAGGNYNEQFF
15	-	TRBV7-2	TRBJ1-6	TRBD1	TGTGCCAGCAGCTTAGAGTTTCGGACAGGTTCACCCCTCCACTTT	CASSLEFRTGSPLHF
15	-	TRBV19	TRBJ2-2	-	TGTGCCAGTATAACAACTAGCTCAGGTCCGGGGGAGCTGTTTTTT	CASITTSSGPGELFF
15	-	TRBV27	TRBJ2-7	TRBD1	TGTGCCAGCAGTTTACGACAGGGGCCCTTCTACGAGCAGTACTTC	CASSLRQGPFYEQYF
14	once	TRBV30	TRBJ2-2	TRBD2	TGTGCCTGGAGTGTACTAGCGGACACCGGGGAGCTGTTTTTT	CAWSVLADTGELFF
15	few	TRBV6-5	TRBJ2-1	TRBD1	TGTGCCAGCATTCCGAGCGGGACAGGGAACAATGAGCAGTTCTTC	CASIPSGTGNNEQFF
15	-	TRBV11-3	TRBJ2-1	-	TGTGCCAGCAGCTCCGACATGGGAGCCTACAATGAGCAGTTCTTC	CASSSDMGAYNEQFF
15	-	TRBV28	TRBJ1-5	TRBD1	TGTGCCACTATAGTTCGGGACAGGGGAGGCCAGCCCCAGCATTTT	CATIVRDRGGQPQHF
16	-	TRBV5-6	TRBJ2-7	TRBD1	TGTGCCAGCAGCTTGGCCGGGACAGGCGGACCCTACGAGCAGTACTTC	CASSLAGTGGPYEQYF
13	-	TRBV29-1	TRBJ1-2	-	TGCAGCGTTGATGGAGGAGGGCACTATGGCTACACCTTC	CSVDGGGHYGYTF
14	-	TRBV7-2	TRBJ2-6	TRBD2	TGTGCCAGCAGCGGAGCGGGAGGGGCCAACGTCCTGACTTTC	CASSGAGGANVLTF
15	-	TRBV7-2	TRBJ1-1	-	TGTGCCAGCAGCTTAGGACTCTCGGCGCTCACTGAAGCTTTCTTT	CASSLGLSALTEAFF
14	-	TRBV4-1	TRBJ2-7	TRBD1	TGCGCCAGCAGCCGGTGGGACAGGGCCCACGAGCAGTACTTC	CASSRWDRAHEQYF
14	-	TRBV6-1	TRBJ2-7	-	TGTGCCAGTGAGGCAGAGTCGAGCTCCTACGAGCAGTACTTC	CASEAESSSYEQYF
12	-	TRBV13	TRBJ2-7	-	TGTGCCAGCAGCTTCAACCAGTACGAGCAGTACTTC	CASSFNQYEQYF
14	-	TRBV14	TRBJ2-7	TRBD2	TGTGCCAGCAGCCAACTAGCGGGAGCCGGGGAGCAGTACTTC	CASSQLAGAGEQYF
14	-	TRBV30	TRBJ1-5	TRBD1	TGTGCCTGGGGAACAGGGGCCCTAAATCAGCCCCAGCATTTT	CAWGTGALNQPQHF
14	-	TRBV7-6	TRBJ1-2	-	TGTGCCAGCAGCTTAGAACTGCATAACTATGGCTACACCTTC	CASSLELHNYGYTF
10	-	TRBV10-3	TRBJ2-7	TRBD1	TGTGCCATCGGACAGGGTGAGCAGTACTTC	CAIGQGEQYF
13	-	TRBV4-2	TRBJ2-5	-	TGTGCCAGCAGCCAAGATCGAGAAGAGACCCAGTACTTC	CASSQDREETQYF
13	few	TRBV4-2	TRBJ1-1	-	TGTGCCAGCAGCCAAAGCCCGTACACTGAAGCTTTCTTT	CASSQSPYTEAFF
15	-	TRBV7-3	TRBJ2-1	-	TGTGCCAGCAGCTTAGGTCTAGCTGATTACAATGAGCAGTTCTTC	CASSLGLADYNEQFF
16	-	TRBV25-1	TRBJ1-5	-	TGTGCCAGCAGTGAATCCGCCAGGGGTAGCAATCAGCCCCAGCATTTT	CASSESARGSNQPQHF
13	-	TRBV18	TRBJ1-1	TRBD1	TGTGCCAGCTCGACAGGGTTTGGGACTGAAGCTTTCTTT	CASSTGFGTEAFF
14	-	TRBV9	TRBJ2-3	-	TGTGCCAGCAGCGCAATCTCACAGGGAGTAAAGCAGTATTTT	CASSAISQGVKQYF
15	-	TRBV10-3	TRBJ2-3	TRBD2	TGTGCCATCAGTGATACGGCGGGAGGAACAGATACGCAGTATTTT	CAISDTAGGTDTQYF